This T cell receptor beta chain was sequenced for a study of cytomegalovirus exposure and HLA in healthy donors. Regarding the study as a whole: In the 95 to 150 validation repertoires, a later analysis found that first-cohort TCR clusters tended to co-occur. Associated with cytomegalovirus, according to the listing, were around 160 TCR beta chains.

The method was immunoSEQ multiplex PCR; TCRdb's version includes in-frame clones alone and lacks a portion of them. The data show some 88,000 clones, approximately 96% seen once. This CDR3 has 14 residues. Germline CDR1 and CDR2: SGHTA and FQGNSA. Trimming pared 1 base from V and 1 base from J, leaving 7 bases between. A 120-subject validation cohort, separate from the roughly 700-subject first cohort, supplied the donors. Worth noting for this clone: Its specificity is not known.

Specimen: PBMCs. V and J are TRBV7-2 and TRBJ2-5; perhaps TRBD2 as D (5 bases). The receptor's source is a man aged 18 to 30 in good health and CMV-seronegative. For the CDR3, the DNA is TGTGCCAGCAGCTTAGACCGGGGCCAAGAGACCCAGTACTTC. It yields the protein CASSLDRGQETQYF. The full variable domain, in which reference TRBV7-2 and TRBJ2-5 provide the parts outside the CDR3, is GAGVSQSPSNKVTEKGKDVELRCDPISGHTALYWYRQSLGQGLEFLIYFQGNSAPDKSGLPSDRFSAERTGGSVSTLTIQRTQQEDSAVYLCASSLDRGQETQYFGPGTRLLVL.